These 31 T cell receptor beta chains came from one sample sequenced in a study of CD8 T cells in ankylosing spondylitis. In TCRdb, the 5' RACE reads were re-called with MiXCR into one record per CDR3 protein. The data contain some 270,000 distinct CDR3 sequences, under 20% of them seen just once; the ten biggest clones take up around a third. Specimen: blood, either unsorted or a sorted T cell fraction (not recorded which). These receptor sequences come from a male donor with ankylosing spondylitis or in good health (not recorded which).

This clonotype was observed a handful of times. The chain joins TRBV12-3 or TRBV12-4 to TRBJ2-5; 11 bases map to TRBD1. The CDR3 covers 18 residues. V lost 5 bases to trimming and J lost 1 base; unmatched junction nucleotides: 12. The CDR3 loop is CASSLGQGAPPFQETQYF. In DNA, the CDR3 is TGTGCCAGCAGTCTCGGACAGGGGGCACCTCCTTTCCAAGAGACCCAGTACTTC.

The CDR3 bases are TGTGCCAGCAGCCCCCTTCCCAGGGACGAAGAGACCCAGTACTTC. It encodes CASSPLPRDEETQYF. V is TRBV11-2 and J is TRBJ2-5; either TRBD1 or TRBD2 may fit D (5 bases each). The CDR3 is 15 residues long. Germline V gives CDR1 SGHAT, CDR2 FQNNGV. The V end was cut by 5 bases, the J end by 3 bases, with 16 bases between. Filled out from reference TRBV11-2 and TRBJ2-5, the complete variable domain reads EAGVAQSPRYKIIEKRQSVAFWCNPISGHATLYWYQQILGQGPKLLIQFQNNGVVDDSQLPKDRFSAERLKGVDSTLKIQPAKLEDSAVYLCASSPLPRDEETQYFGPGTRLLVL.

This clonotype was seen a handful of times. This chain uses TRBV10-3 with TRBJ2-7; D is perhaps TRBD2 (6 bases). Trimming left V 8 bases short and J 6 bases short, with 14 bases between. The CDR3 contains 12 residues. CDR1 and CDR2 from the germline V gene are ENHRY and SYGVKD. The CDR3 loop reads CAILAGRGEQYF. CDR3 coding DNA: TGTGCCATCTTGGCGGGAAGAGGCGAGCAGTACTTC.

In this sample, this clonotype turned up many times. This chain joins TRBV29-1 and TRBJ2-3, with TRBD2 matching 10 bases. J lost 3 bases, V lost 8 bases, and 5 bases had no gene match. This CDR3 spans 13 amino acids. Per germline, CDR1 SQVTM and CDR2 ANQGSEA. The CDR3 sequence is CSLVLAGTDTQYF. In nucleotides, the CDR3 is TGCAGCCTCGTACTAGCGGGGACAGATACGCAGTATTTT.

Comment on this clonotype: The germline gene is not matched at one end of the junction; a read error may be the cause. V is TRBV5-1 and J is TRBJ1-1; the D gene is possibly TRBD1 (5 bases). The CDR3 has 15 amino acids. Per germline, CDR1 SGHRS and CDR2 YFSETQ. The CDR3 protein is CASSLGQGLNTEAFF. The CDR3 coding sequence is TGTGCCAGCAGCTTGGGTCAGGGACTTAACACTGAAGCTTTCTTT.

V usage is TRBV7-3 and J usage is TRBJ2-7; no clear D. The CDR3 extends over 9 amino acids. The ends were cut back, 8 bases at V and 5 bases at J, with 4 bases in the middle. CDR1 and CDR2 from the germline V gene are SGHTA and FQGTGA. CDR3 residues: CASPDEQYF. For the CDR3, the DNA is TGTGCCAGCCCCGACGAGCAGTACTTC.

Only a few counts were recorded for this clonotype. This chain links TRBV4-3 with TRBJ1-4; 7 bases are a match to TRBD1. The CDR3 consists of 16 residues. Germline loops: CDR1 LGHNA, CDR2 YSLEER. Trimming cost V 0 bases and J 5 bases; bases outside gene matches: 6. The CDR3 loop is CASSQDSAGGNEKLFF. CDR3 bases: TGCGCCAGCAGCCAAGATTCCGCAGGGGGAAATGAAAAACTGTTTTTT.

Ten or more counts support this clonotype. V usage is TRBV6-1 and J usage is TRBJ2-6, with unresolved D. The CDR3 loop spans 16 amino acids. Trimming removed 6 bases at V and 0 bases at J, with 12 bases between. CDR1 is MNHNS, CDR2 SASEGT, per germline. The CDR3 loop is CASSTLHGSGANVLTF. CDR3 in DNA: TGTGCCAGCAGCACTTTACACGGCTCTGGGGCCAACGTCCTGACTTTC.

The sample holds a few counts of this clonotype. CDR3: CASSLLGTGVYEQYF. Written as DNA, the CDR3 is TGTGCCAGCAGTTTATTAGGGACAGGGGTCTACGAGCAGTACTTC. This chain connects TRBV27 to TRBJ2-7; 10 bases align to TRBD1. CDR1 is MNHEY and CDR2 is SMNVEV in the germline V gene (reference sequence). V dropped 1 base and J dropped 3; count of bases not matched to a gene: 3. The CDR3 is 15 residues long.

In nucleotides, the CDR3 is TGTGCCAGCTCCCCTTCCGGGACGGCCCACTATGGCTACACCTTC. This translates into CASSPSGTAHYGYTF. The J gene is TRBJ1-2, the V gene TRBV25-1, with TRBD1 as a possible D gene (5 bases). The CDR3 extends over 15 amino acids. V was shortened by 8 bases and J by 3 bases, with 19 bases between the two germline ends. The germline CDR1 and CDR2 sequences are MGHDK and SYGVNS.

This clonotype was observed a few times. The rearrangement joins TRBV3-1 to TRBJ2-7, with unresolved D. CDR1 and CDR2 (germline): LGHDT, YNNKEL (reference sequence). V was cut by 1 base and J by 0 bases, with 7 bases left in between. The CDR3 covers 14 residues. The CDR3 region has the DNA TGTGCCAGCAGCCAAGTGGGCAACTCCTACGAGCAGTACTTC. This encodes CASSQVGNSYEQYF.

The V gene is TRBV12-3 or TRBV12-4, the J gene TRBJ2-7; no firm D call. The CDR3 has 14 residues. Trimming shortened V by 6 bases and J by 3 bases, and 15 bases separated the two germline ends. The CDR3 coding sequence is TGTGCCAGCAGGGCCGGGCCAACCGACTACGAGCAGTACTTC. It specifies CASRAGPTDYEQYF.

This clonotype appeared many times. The chain has TRBV4-3 and TRBJ2-7; D is possibly TRBD1 (5 bases). The V gene lost 0 bases and the J gene lost 1 base, with 7 bases spanning the gap. Germline V gene data show CDR1 as LGHNA and CDR2 as YSLEER. The CDR3 has 14 residues. The chain's CDR3 is CASSQDQGSYEQYF. CDR3 nucleotide sequence: TGCGCCAGCAGCCAAGACCAGGGTTCCTACGAGCAGTACTTC.

The CDR3 region has the DNA TGTGCCAGTGAGCGGCACGAGCAGTTCTTC. Amino acid sequence: CASERHEQFF. This sequence joins TRBV7-9 and TRBJ2-1, with D maybe TRBD2 (5 bases). V lost 9 bases to trimming and J lost 10 bases, with 10 bases between them. Germline V gene lookup returns CDR1 SEHNR and CDR2 FQNEAQ (reference sequence). This CDR3 is built from 10 residues.

The rearrangement uses TRBV12-3 or TRBV12-4 and TRBJ2-7, with D possibly matching TRBD1 (6 bases). V was cut by 6 bases and J by 4 bases, with 13 bases left in between. The CDR3 totals 13 residues. DNA of the CDR3: TGTGCCAGCAGAACAGGGCTCGAATACGAGCAGTACTTC. It translates to CASRTGLEYEQYF.

This clonotype appeared a few times. The gene calls are TRBV7-6 and TRBJ2-1; maybe TRBD1 (6 bases). In germline, CDR1 is SGHVS, CDR2 FNYEAQ. Trimming left V 1 base short and J 0 bases short, with 7 bases between. This CDR3 spans 15 amino acids. CDR3 region: CASSLGQASYNEQFF. In DNA form, the CDR3 reads TGTGCCAGCAGCTTAGGACAGGCCTCCTACAATGAGCAGTTCTTC.

This clonotype was recorded a few times. The V and J genes are TRBV2 and TRBJ2-1; D perhaps matches TRBD2 (5 bases). The CDR3 is made up of 13 amino acids. Germline CDR1 is SNHLY and CDR2 is FYNNEI. V was pared by 9 bases and J by 5 bases, with 14 bases between. The chain's CDR3 is CASAWRFDNEQFF. DNA of the CDR3: TGTGCCAGTGCTTGGAGGTTTGACAATGAGCAGTTCTTC. Variable domain in full (rest from reference TRBV2 and TRBJ2-1): EPEVTQTPSHQVTQMGQEVILRCVPISNHLYFYWYRQILGQKVEFLVSFYNNEISEKSEIFDDQFSVERPDGSNFTLKIRSTKLEDSAMYFCASAWRFDNEQFFGPGTRLTVL.

This clonotype has a count of ten or more. This chain links TRBV6-1 with TRBJ1-1; weak D call: TRBD1 (5 bases). CDR3 size: 11 residues. V was cut by 11 bases and J by 4 bases, with 11 bases left in between. From germline, CDR1 is MNHNS and CDR2 SASEGT. The CDR3 spells CAGGVATEAFF. CDR3 coding DNA: TGTGCCGGAGGGGTGGCCACTGAAGCTTTCTTT.

The table lists this clonotype with a few counts. This sequence joins TRBV5-1 and TRBJ1-1; unclear D gene. Trimming left V 4 bases short and J 2 bases short, with 9 bases between. Germline loops: CDR1 SGHRS, CDR2 YFSETQ. This CDR3 has 13 residues. CDR3 coding DNA: TGCGCCAGCAGCCTTCGGACCAACACTGAAGCTTTCTTT. Translated, it gives CASSLRTNTEAFF.

This clonotype has only a few counts. The chain employs TRBV4-1 and TRBJ2-1; 9 nucleotides align to TRBD2. This CDR3 comprises 16 residues. CDR1 is MGHRA and CDR2 is YSYEKL in the germline V gene. V was clipped by 1 base and J by 3 bases; unmatched bases: 4. CDR3 sequence reads: CASSQGLAGSYNEQFF. CDR3 bases: TGCGCCAGCAGCCAAGGCCTAGCGGGGAGCTACAATGAGCAGTTCTTC.

The chain recombines TRBV12-3 or TRBV12-4 with TRBJ2-3; D remains unclear. The ends were cut back, 6 bases at V and 6 bases at J, with 4 bases in the middle. This CDR3 has 10 residues. This chain's CDR3 is CASRSDTQYF. DNA for the CDR3: TGTGCCAGCAGGTCGGATACGCAGTATTTT.

The V gene is TRBV12-3 or TRBV12-4, the J gene TRBJ2-1; D gene ambiguous. V lost 2 bases and J 3 bases, leaving 14 bases between the germline ends. The CDR3 runs to 16 residues. The CDR3 here is CASSLWLTRVYNEQFF. Here the CDR3 DNA reads TGTGCCAGCAGTTTATGGCTAACTCGTGTCTACAATGAGCAGTTCTTC.

The chain has TRBV20-1 and TRBJ2-7, with unresolved D. Trimming took off 6 bases at V and 0 bases at J, with 12 bases between the two ends. There are 13 residues in the CDR3. Germline assignment: CDR1 DFQATT and CDR2 SNEGSKA (reference sequence). In DNA form, the CDR3 reads TGCAGTGCCCTCTCGGGCGACTCCTACGAGCAGTACTTC. Translated, it gives CSALSGDSYEQYF.

This clonotype came up a few times. The rearrangement links TRBV12-3 or TRBV12-4 to TRBJ2-2; D may be TRBD1 (6 bases). V was pared by 7 bases and J by 3 bases, with 21 bases between. This CDR3 has 17 amino acids. CDR3 in amino acids: CASILSWGTSYTGELFF. CDR3 in DNA: TGTGCCAGCATCCTAAGTTGGGGGACAAGTTACACCGGGGAGCTGTTTTTT.

This clonotype was seen many times. The CDR3 region is CASSQDPGSNTEAFF. The CDR3 coding sequence is TGTGCCAGCAGCCAAGATCCAGGCTCGAACACTGAAGCTTTCTTT. The chain is built from TRBV4-2 and TRBJ1-1; D is undetermined. V dropped 0 bases and J dropped 1 base, with 9 bases sitting between them. The CDR3 runs 15 residues. The germline CDR1 and CDR2 sequences are LGHNA and YNFKEQ.

This clonotype was seen more than once but under ten times. The CDR3 region has the DNA TGCAGTGCGAAGCCCGCGGGGGAATCCGGGGAGCTGTTTTTT. This translates into CSAKPAGESGELFF. The rearrangement uses TRBV20-1 and TRBJ2-2, with TRBD2 matching over 7 bases. The V gene end was trimmed by 6 bases and the J gene end by 6 bases; junction bases not matched to a gene: 10. The CDR3 is 14 residues long. Germline CDR1 DFQATT, CDR2 SNEGSKA (reference sequence).

The sample holds a few counts of this clonotype. The V call is TRBV6-1, the J call TRBJ2-1; no definite D call. The CDR3 runs to 13 residues. Trimming took 4 bases from V and 3 from J, leaving 7 bases between them. From germline, CDR1 is MNHNS and CDR2 SASEGT. The CDR3 loop reads CASSVFSYNEQFF. CDR3 bases: TGTGCCAGCAGTGTGTTCAGCTACAATGAGCAGTTCTTC.

The chain joins TRBV7-3 to TRBJ2-1, with 10 bases matching TRBD2. Trimming removed 4 bases from V and 6 bases from J; junction bases left unmatched: 6. The germline V gene has CDR1 SGHTA and CDR2 FQGTGA. The CDR3 length is 15 residues. The CDR3 here is CASSSGTSVFNEQFF. The CDR3 bases are TGTGCCAGCAGCTCCGGGACTAGCGTTTTCAATGAGCAGTTCTTC.

This clonotype was recorded at least ten times. The rearrangement links TRBV27 to TRBJ2-1; 10 nucleotides match TRBD2. This CDR3 spans 16 amino acids. Trimming at V came to 2 bases and at J to 0 bases, leaving 1 base not matched to a gene. Germline V lookup: CDR1 MNHEY, CDR2 SMNVEV (reference sequence). This chain's CDR3 is CASSLGTSASYNEQFF. The CDR3 DNA reads as TGTGCCAGCAGTTTAGGGACTAGCGCCTCCTACAATGAGCAGTTCTTC.

This clonotype was observed at least ten times. The chain joins TRBV7-9 to TRBJ2-1, with TRBD1 matching over 7 bases. The junction had 5 bases not matched to a gene; V was cut back by 6 bases and J by 6 bases. CDR1 SEHNR and CDR2 FQNEAQ come from the germline V gene (reference sequence). The CDR3 is 13 amino acids. CDR3 nucleotide sequence: TGTGCCAGCAGTTTCGACAGGGCCAATGAGCAGTTCTTC. Translating it yields CASSFDRANEQFF.

This clonotype was seen only a few times. The V and J genes are TRBV6-6 and TRBJ1-1, with D uncertain. The V gene's germline CDR1 is MNHNY and CDR2 SVGAGI (reference sequence). The V and J ends lost 4 bases and 2 bases respectively, with 8 bases between them. The CDR3 totals 13 residues. CDR3: CASSSIGNTEAFF. In DNA, the CDR3 is TGTGCCAGCAGTTCGATTGGCAACACTGAAGCTTTCTTT.